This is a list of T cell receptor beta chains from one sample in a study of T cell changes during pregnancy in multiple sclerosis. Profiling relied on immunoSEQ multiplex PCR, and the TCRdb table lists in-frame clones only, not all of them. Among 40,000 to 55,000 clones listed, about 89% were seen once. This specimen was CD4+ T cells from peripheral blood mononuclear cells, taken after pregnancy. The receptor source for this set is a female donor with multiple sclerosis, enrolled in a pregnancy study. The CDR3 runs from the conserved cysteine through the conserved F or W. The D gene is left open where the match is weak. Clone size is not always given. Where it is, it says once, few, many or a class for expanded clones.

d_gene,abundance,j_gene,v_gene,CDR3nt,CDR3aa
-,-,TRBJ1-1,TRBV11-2,TGTGCCAGCAGCTTAGACAGGGGCGCTGAAGCTTTCTTT,CASSLDRGAEAFF
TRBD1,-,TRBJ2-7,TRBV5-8,TGTGCCAGCAGCTTTAGGGACAGGGGAGTTGGCGAGCAGTACTTC,CASSFRDRGVGEQYF
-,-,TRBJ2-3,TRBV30,TGTGCCTGGAGTGCTGGAGGTGGGACAGATACGCAGTATTTT,CAWSAGGGTDTQYF
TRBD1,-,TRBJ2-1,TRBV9,TGTGCCAGCAGCGTAGGAAGCCAGGGGGCGTACAATGAGCAGTTCTTC,CASSVGSQGAYNEQFF
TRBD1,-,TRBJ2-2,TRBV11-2,TGTGCCAGCAGCTTATGGGGACAGAAGAACACCGGGGAGCTGTTTTTT,CASSLWGQKNTGELFF
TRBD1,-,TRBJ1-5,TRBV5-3,TGTGCCAGAAGCTTCCCTGACCCGCCCGGACAGGGCGGTCAGCCCCAGCATTTT,CARSFPDPPGQGGQPQHF
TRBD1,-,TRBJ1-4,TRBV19,TGTGCCAGTAAGCCGACAGGGTACGATGAAAAACTGTTTTTT,CASKPTGYDEKLFF
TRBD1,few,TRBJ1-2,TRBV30,TGTGCCTGGACCAAAGGGACAGTAGGTGGCTACACCTTC,CAWTKGTVGGYTF
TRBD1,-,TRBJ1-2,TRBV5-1,TGCGCCAGCAGCTTCGGGACAGCTAACTATGGCTACACCTTC,CASSFGTANYGYTF
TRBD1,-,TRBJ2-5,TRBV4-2,TGTGCCAGCAGCCAGTCTTTAGCCGGGACAGGGGTGACCCAGGAGACCCAGTACTTC,CASSQSLAGTGVTQETQYF
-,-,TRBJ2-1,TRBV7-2,TGTGCCAGCAACCTTGAGAGGGCCATCAATGAGCAGTTCTTC,CASNLERAINEQFF
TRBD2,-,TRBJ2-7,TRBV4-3,TGCGCCAGCAGCCAAGATCATAAGCGGGAGACCGACGAGCAGTACTTC,CASSQDHKRETDEQYF
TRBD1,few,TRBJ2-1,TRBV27,TGTGCCAGCAGTCTAAAGGACAGGGGGAGGCCCTACAATGAGCAGTTCTTC,CASSLKDRGRPYNEQFF
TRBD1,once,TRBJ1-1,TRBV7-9,TGTGCCAGCGGAGACAGGGGGAACACTGAAGCTTTCTTT,CASGDRGNTEAFF
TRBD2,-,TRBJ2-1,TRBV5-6,TGTGCCAGCAGCGATTGGACTAGCGGGAGGTACAATGAGCAGTTCTTC,CASSDWTSGRYNEQFF
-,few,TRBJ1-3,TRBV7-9,TGTGCCAGCAGGATCGACACCCGAAACACCATATATTTT,CASRIDTRNTIYF
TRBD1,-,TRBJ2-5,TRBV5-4,TGTGCCAGCAGCTTGGCCGTCGACAGGGAAGAGACCCAGTACTTC,CASSLAVDREETQYF
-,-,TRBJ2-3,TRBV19,TGTGCCAGTAGTATAGTAGGGGAAGATACGCAGTATTTT,CASSIVGEDTQYF
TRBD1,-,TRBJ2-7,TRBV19,TGTGCCAGTAGTATTGGAGGGGGGACAGGATCCTACGAGCAGTACTTC,CASSIGGGTGSYEQYF
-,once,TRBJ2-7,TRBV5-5,TGTGCCAGCAGCTTGGACTCTGGGGCAGGGAATTCCTACGAGCAGTACTTC,CASSLDSGAGNSYEQYF
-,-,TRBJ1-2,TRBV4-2,TGTGCCAGCAGCCCAGAACAGGGCTATGGCTACACCTTC,CASSPEQGYGYTF
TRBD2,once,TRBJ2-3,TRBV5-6,TGTGCCAGCAGCTGGGGGACTAGCGGGCGCACAGATACGCAGTATTTT,CASSWGTSGRTDTQYF
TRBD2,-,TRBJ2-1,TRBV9,TGTGCCAGCAGCGTAGGGGGGACGGGGGGCAATGAGCAGTTCTTC,CASSVGGTGGNEQFF
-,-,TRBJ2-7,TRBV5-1,TGCGCCAGCAGCTTGGTCAGGGATTCGTACTACGAGCAGTACTTC,CASSLVRDSYYEQYF